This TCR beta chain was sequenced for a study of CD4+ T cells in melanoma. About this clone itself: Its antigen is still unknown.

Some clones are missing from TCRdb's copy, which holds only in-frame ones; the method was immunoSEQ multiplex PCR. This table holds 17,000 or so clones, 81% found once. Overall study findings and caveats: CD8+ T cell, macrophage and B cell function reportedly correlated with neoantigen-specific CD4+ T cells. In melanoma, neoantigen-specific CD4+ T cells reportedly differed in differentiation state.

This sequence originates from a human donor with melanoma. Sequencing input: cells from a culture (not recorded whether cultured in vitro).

The DNA of the CDR3 is TGTGCCAGCAGTCATTCTAGGGACCCGTACCAAGAGACCCAGTACTTC. Translation: CASSHSRDPYQETQYF. The V call is TRBV13, the J call TRBJ2-5; D is perhaps TRBD1 or TRBD2 (5 bases each). CDR1 and CDR2 from the germline V gene are PRHDT and FYEKMQ (reference sequence). CDR3 length: 16 amino acids. The V gene lost 6 bases and the J gene lost 0 bases, with 17 bases spanning the gap.